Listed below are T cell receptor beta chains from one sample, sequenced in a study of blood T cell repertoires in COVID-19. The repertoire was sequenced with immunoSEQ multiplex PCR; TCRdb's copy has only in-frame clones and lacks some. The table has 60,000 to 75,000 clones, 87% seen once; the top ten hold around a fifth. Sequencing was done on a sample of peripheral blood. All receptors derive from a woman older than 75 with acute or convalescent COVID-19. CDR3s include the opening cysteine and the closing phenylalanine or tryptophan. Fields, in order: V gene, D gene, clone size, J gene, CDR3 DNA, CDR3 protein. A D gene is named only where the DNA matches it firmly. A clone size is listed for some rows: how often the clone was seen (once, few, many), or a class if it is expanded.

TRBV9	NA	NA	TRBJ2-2	TGTGCCAGCAGCGGGCTTCCGAACACCGGGGAGCTGTTTTTT	CASSGLPNTGELFF
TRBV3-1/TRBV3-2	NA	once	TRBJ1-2	TGTGCCAGCAGCCAAGAACCACAGGACGGGCGGTATGGCTACACCTTC	CASSQEPQDGRYGYTF
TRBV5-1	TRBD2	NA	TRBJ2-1	TGCGCCAGCAGCCCAACCCCGGGGCTAGCGGGGGGAGGCGATGAGCAGTTCTTC	CASSPTPGLAGGGDEQFF
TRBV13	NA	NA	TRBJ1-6	TGTGCCAGCAGCTATACAGGGCGCTCCTATAATTCACCCCTCCACTTT	CASSYTGRSYNSPLHF
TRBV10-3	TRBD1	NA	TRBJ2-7	TGTGCCATCAGTGGGGACAGCTACGAGCAGTACTTC	CAISGDSYEQYF
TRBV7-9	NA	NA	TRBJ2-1	TGTGCCAGCAGCTTAGCGGGGAGCGCCCTATTTTTCTTC	CASSLAGSALFFF
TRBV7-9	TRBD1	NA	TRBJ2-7	TGTGCCAGCAGCCTCACCGGGACAGGGTTCCTCGAGCAGTACTTC	CASSLTGTGFLEQYF
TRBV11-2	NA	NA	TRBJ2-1	TGTGCCAGCAGCTTATGGAGGGGGGGCCTATCCTACAATGAGCAGTTCTTC	CASSLWRGGLSYNEQFF
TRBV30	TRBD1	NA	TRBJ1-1	TGTGCCTGGAGGAGGACAGGGATCGCTTTCTTT	CAWRRTGIAFF
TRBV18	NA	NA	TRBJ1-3	TGTGCCAGCTCACCATCACAGGGTGGAGGAAACACCATATATTTT	CASSPSQGGGNTIYF
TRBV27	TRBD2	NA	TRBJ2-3	TGTGCCAGCCGACTAGCGGGGGACACAGATACGCAGTATTTT	CASRLAGDTDTQYF
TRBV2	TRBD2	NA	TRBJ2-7	TGTGCCAGCAGAGTAGCGGGAGGGCCGGGGGAGCAGTACTTC	CASRVAGGPGEQYF
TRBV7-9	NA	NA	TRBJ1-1	TGTGCCAGCAGCGCCCGACCCACAGGGATGAACACTGAAGCTTTCTTT	CASSARPTGMNTEAFF
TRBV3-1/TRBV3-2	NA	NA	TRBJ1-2	TGTGCCAGCAGCCAGGAGAGGTTAGGTGGCTACACCTTC	CASSQERLGGYTF
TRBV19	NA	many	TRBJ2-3	TGTGCCAGTAGTGGCCAGTTTTTAGATACGCAGTATTTT	CASSGQFLDTQYF
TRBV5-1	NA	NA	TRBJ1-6	TGCGCCAGCAGCTTAGGGGGGGCTATTACACCCCTCCACTTT	CASSLGGAITPLHF
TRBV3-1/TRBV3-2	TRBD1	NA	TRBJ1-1	TGTGCCAGCAGCCACCGGACAGGGAACACTGAAGCTTTCTTT	CASSHRTGNTEAFF
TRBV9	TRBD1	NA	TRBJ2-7	TGTGCCAGCAGCGTAGGGGACAGGGGCCACGAGCAGTACTTC	CASSVGDRGHEQYF
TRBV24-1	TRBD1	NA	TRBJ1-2	TGTGCCACCAGGGACAGGCGACACTATGGCTACACCTTC	CATRDRRHYGYTF
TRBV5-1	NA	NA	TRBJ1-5	TGCGCCAGCAGCTCGGAGGGTCGAAGCAATCAGCCCCAGCATTTT	CASSSEGRSNQPQHF
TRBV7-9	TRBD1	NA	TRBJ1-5	TGTGCCAGCAGCTTAGTACAGGGGGCGAGTCTTGGGAATCAGCCCCAGCATTTT	CASSLVQGASLGNQPQHF
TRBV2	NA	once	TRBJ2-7	TGTGCCAGCAGTGAACTAGCAGGAGACTACGAGCAGTACTTC	CASSELAGDYEQYF
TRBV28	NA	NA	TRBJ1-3	TGTGCCTCACGGGGGGCTGGAAACACCATATATTTT	CASRGAGNTIYF
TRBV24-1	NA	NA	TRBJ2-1	TGTGCCACCAGTGACCCGGGACTCTTCGATGAGCAGTTCTTC	CATSDPGLFDEQFF
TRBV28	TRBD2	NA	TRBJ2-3	TGTGCCAGCAGTTTAGATTTGTCGGGGGGAGGGGATACGCAGTATTTT	CASSLDLSGGGDTQYF
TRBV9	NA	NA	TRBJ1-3	TGTGCCAGCAGCGTTACCCCAGTCTCTGGAAACACCATATATTTT	CASSVTPVSGNTIYF
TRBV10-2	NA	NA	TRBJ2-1	TGCGCCAGCAGTAGGGAACTAGCCGACAATGAGCAGTTCTTC	CASSRELADNEQFF
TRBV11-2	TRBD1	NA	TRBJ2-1	TGTGCCAGCAGCTTAGTAGAGGGACAGATATACAATGAGCAGTTCTTC	CASSLVEGQIYNEQFF
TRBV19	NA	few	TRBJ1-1	TGTGCCAGTATGGCAGGCGACAGTAGCACTGAAGCTTTCTTT	CASMAGDSSTEAFF
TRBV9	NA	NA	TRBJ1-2	TGTGCCAGCAGCGCAGGCACGGTCTATGGCTACACCTTC	CASSAGTVYGYTF
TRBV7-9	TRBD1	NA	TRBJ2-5	TGTGCCAGCAGTTTTACAACAGGGGGCCTAGTTGAGACCCAGTACTTC	CASSFTTGGLVETQYF
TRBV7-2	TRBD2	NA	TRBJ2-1	TGTGCCAGCAGCCCTACGTGGGCGGGGGTCTCCTACAATGAGCAGTTCTTC	CASSPTWAGVSYNEQFF
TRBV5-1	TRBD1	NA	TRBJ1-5	TGCGCCAGCAGCTTAGGGACAGGGGCCAATCAGCCCCAGCATTTT	CASSLGTGANQPQHF
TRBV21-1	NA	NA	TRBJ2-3	TGTGCCAGCAGCAAAGCTCAGGGGGCGCGGGGCACAGATACGCAGTATTTT	CASSKAQGARGTDTQYF
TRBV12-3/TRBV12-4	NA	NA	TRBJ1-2	TGTGCCAGCGGTTACAATAACTATGGCTACACCTTC	CASGYNNYGYTF
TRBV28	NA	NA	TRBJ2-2	TGTGCCAGCAGTTGGGGGCGTTACACCGGGGAGCTGTTTTTT	CASSWGRYTGELFF
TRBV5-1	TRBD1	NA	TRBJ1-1	TGCGCCAGCAGCCGACAGGGGCCCACTGAAGCTTTCTTT	CASSRQGPTEAFF
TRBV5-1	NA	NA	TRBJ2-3	TGCGCCAGCAGCGAAAGGAGTCGGCAGGGGTCAGATACGCAGTATTTT	CASSERSRQGSDTQYF
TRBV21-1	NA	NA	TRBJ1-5	TGTGCCAGCAGCAAAGGGACTTTATCGCGGTGGGCAGCCTATAGCAATCAGCCCCAGCATTTT	CASSKGTLSRWAAYSNQPQHF
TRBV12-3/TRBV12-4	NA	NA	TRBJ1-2	TGTGCCAGCAGCAAAACAGGGCACTATGGCTACACCTTC	CASSKTGHYGYTF
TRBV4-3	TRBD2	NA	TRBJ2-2	TGCGCCAGCAGCCAAGATGCACTAGCGGCGAACACCGGGGAGCTGTTTTTT	CASSQDALAANTGELFF
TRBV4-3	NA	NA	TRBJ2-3	TGCGCCAGCAGCCCCAGCGGTAGCTTTACAGATACGCAGTATTTT	CASSPSGSFTDTQYF
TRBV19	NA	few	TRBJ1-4	TGTGCCAGTAGGGGAATGGGGGGTCCGAATGAAAAACTGTTTTTT	CASRGMGGPNEKLFF